These 4 T cell receptor beta chains were all obtained from the same sample, sequenced in a study of human T cells and chemical hapten exposure. MiXCR, applied by TCRdb to the RACE reads, yields one record per CDR3 protein. The sample records fewer than 100,000 distinct CDR3 sequences, more than 9% being singletons. Time point denoted: patch test 2, 6 weeks after DPC sensitization. The treatment: therapeutic diphenylcyclopropenone sensitization with weekly scalp DPC. The starting material was whole blood, obtained in connection with sensitization to the hapten diphenylcyclopropenone (DPC). These receptors originate from a man aged 18 to 30 with alopecia areata. Some clones in this sample may be carry-over from other donors' samples.

This clonotype was seen many times. This chain links TRBV24-1 with TRBJ1-6, with 7 bases lining up with TRBD1. The CDR3 sequence is 18 residues long. J lost 8 bases, V lost 1 base, and 13 bases had no gene match. Germline V gene lookup returns CDR1 KGHDR and CDR2 SFDVKD. CDR3 protein: CATSDLRDLTGTDSPLHF. The CDR3 DNA reads TGTGCCACCAGTGATTTAAGGGACCTGACAGGGACGGATTCACCCCTCCACTTT.

CDR3 loop: CASRPDGSDTQYF. The CDR3 nucleotides read TGTGCCAGCAGGCCCGACGGTTCAGATACGCAGTATTTT. The rearrangement uses TRBV7-7 and TRBJ2-3; D uncertain. The V end lost 6 bases, the J end lost 4 bases, and 11 bases lay between the germline ends. From germline, CDR1 is SSHAT and CDR2 FNYEAQ (reference sequence). This CDR3 is built from 13 residues.

The CDR3 is CASSPGGTSGRNEQFF. The CDR3 coding sequence is TGTGCCAGCAGCCCCGGGGGGACTAGCGGTCGGAATGAGCAGTTCTTC. J is TRBJ2-1 and V is TRBV9, with TRBD2 identical over 11 bases. The V and J ends lost 4 bases and 7 bases, in that order; junction bases with no gene match: 10. The CDR3 covers 16 residues. Germline CDR1 and CDR2: SGDLS and YYNGEE.

The chain employs TRBV5-1 and TRBJ2-7; D unclear. Germline V gene data show CDR1 as SGHRS and CDR2 as YFSETQ. This CDR3 is built from 14 residues. Trimming took off 1 base at V and 2 bases at J, with 10 bases between the two ends. CDR3 in DNA: TGCGCCAGCAGCTTGCAGGTCGGACCCTACGAGCAGTACTTC. As protein: CASSLQVGPYEQYF.